These 18 T cell receptor beta chains came from one sample sequenced in a study of cytomegalovirus exposure and HLA in healthy donors. The PCR was carried out with 60 Vbeta primers and 13 Jbeta primers. Clones were sequenced by immunoSEQ multiplex PCR, and TCRdb holds only the in-frame ones, with some missing. The sample lists 100,000 to 150,000 clones, approximately 80% seen once, with around 1.2% in the top ten. The specimen sequenced was PBMCs. All receptors come from a girl under 10 years old in good health and CMV-seronegative.

The rearrangement links TRBV11-2 to TRBJ1-4; D might be TRBD1 (6 bases). Germline V CDR1 and CDR2: SGHAT, FQNNGV. V lost 5 bases and J lost 4, with 11 bases in between. CDR3 length equals 14 residues. The CDR3 DNA reads as TGTGCCAGCAGCCTGGGAGGGGGTAATGAAAAACTGTTTTTT. Residues: CASSLGGGNEKLFF.

This chain connects TRBV18 to TRBJ2-7, with 8 bases fitting TRBD1. Germline CDR1 is KGHSH and CDR2 is LQKENI. Trimming removed 1 base from V and 2 bases from J; junction bases left unmatched: 4. The CDR3 spans 15 residues. The CDR3 sequence: CASSPQETGAYEQYF. CDR3 DNA: TGTGCCAGCTCACCACAGGAGACAGGGGCCTACGAGCAGTACTTC.

This clone was seen only a few times. The chain links TRBV6-5 to TRBJ1-6; D is ambiguous. V lost 4 bases and J 11 bases, leaving 12 bases between the germline ends. Germline assignment: CDR1 MNHEY and CDR2 SVGAGI. The CDR3 extends over 13 amino acids. CDR3 sequence reads: CASSSHGNPPLHF. In DNA form, the CDR3 reads TGTGCCAGCAGTTCCCACGGGAATCCACCCCTCCACTTT.

The J gene is TRBJ2-3, the V gene TRBV7-2, with a weak D call TRBD1 (6 bases). CDR3 length: 19 residues. The germline gives CDR1 SGHTA, CDR2 FQGNSA. The V and J ends lost 6 bases and 0 bases respectively, with 25 bases between them. The DNA of the CDR3 is TGTGCCAGCAGGGCCGGACAGCTCAGCATCCCAACTAGCACAGATACGCAGTATTTT. Its translation is CASRAGQLSIPTSTDTQYF. Based on the CDR3 plus reference TRBV7-2 and TRBJ2-3, the full variable domain is GAGVSQSPSNKVTEKGKDVELRCDPISGHTALYWYRQSLGQGLEFLIYFQGNSAPDKSGLPSDRFSAERTGGSVSTLTIQRTQQEDSAVYLCASRAGQLSIPTSTDTQYFGPGTRLTVL.

J is TRBJ1-1 and V is TRBV6-5, with D perhaps TRBD1 (5 bases). The germline V gene has CDR1 MNHEY and CDR2 SVGAGI. This CDR3 is built from 15 residues. V was clipped by 6 bases and J by 4 bases, with 18 bases between them. The CDR3 loop is CASRSGGYVSTEAFF. CDR3 in DNA: TGTGCCAGCAGAAGCGGGGGGTATGTGAGCACTGAAGCTTTCTTT.

As concerns this clone: One end of the junction does not line up with germline, which may come from a read error. V gene TRBV4-1 combines with J gene TRBJ2-5; TRBD1 aligns across 10 bases. Germline lookup yields CDR1 MGHRA and CDR2 YSYEKL. This CDR3 has 16 residues. CDR3 sequence reads: CASSPADRGSQDTQYF. CDR3 DNA: TGCGCCAGCAGCCCGGCGGACAGGGGGTCCCAAGATACCCAGTACTTC.

This clone came up a few times. This chain links TRBV11-2 with TRBJ2-7; D perhaps matches TRBD1 (6 bases). The CDR3 has 16 amino acids. V was pared by 0 bases and J by 0 bases, with 12 bases between. From germline, CDR1 is SGHAT and CDR2 FQNNGV. The DNA for the CDR3 is TGTGCCAGCAGCTTAGATCAGGGGCTCCTCTCCTACGAGCAGTACTTC. Protein: CASSLDQGLLSYEQYF. Filled out from reference TRBV11-2 and TRBJ2-7, the complete variable domain reads EAGVAQSPRYKIIEKRQSVAFWCNPISGHATLYWYQQILGQGPKLLIQFQNNGVVDDSQLPKDRFSAERLKGVDSTLKIQPAKLEDSAVYLCASSLDQGLLSYEQYFGPGTRLTVT.

This clone came up a few times. This sequence joins TRBV5-8 and TRBJ1-6; D gene uncertain. V was trimmed by 0 bases and J by 3 bases, leaving 7 bases between them. Germline V gene data show CDR1 as SGHTS and CDR2 as YDEGEE. The CDR3 is 15 amino acids. The CDR3 coding sequence is TGTGCCAGCAGCTTGGTTCAGAACTATAATTCACCCCTCCACTTT. Amino acids: CASSLVQNYNSPLHF.

The chain has TRBV15 and TRBJ1-1; D gene uncertain. Germline-derived CDR1 and CDR2 are LNHNV and YYDKDF (reference sequence). The CDR3 length is 15 residues. Trimming pared 0 bases from V and 0 bases from J, leaving 8 bases between. The CDR3 reads CATSRDIQMNTEAFF. The CDR3 coding sequence is TGTGCCACCAGCAGAGATATACAGATGAACACTGAAGCTTTCTTT.

The chain has TRBV4-3 and TRBJ1-5; weak D call: TRBD1 (5 bases). With 0 bases removed from V and 6 bases from J, the gap between germline ends came to 12 bases. The CDR3 spans 15 residues. Per the germline V gene, CDR1 is LGHNA and CDR2 is YSLEER. Written as DNA, the CDR3 is TGCGCCAGCAGCCAAGACGGGGGAAGTGGTCAGCCCCAGCATTTT. This codes for CASSQDGGSGQPQHF.

Written as DNA, the CDR3 is TGTGCCTGGATGGCGGGAGGGGTAGATACGCAGTATTTT. Residues: CAWMAGGVDTQYF. The genes are TRBV30 and TRBJ2-3; 9 bases agree with TRBD2. The CDR3 has 13 residues. V shed 4 bases and J 5 bases; nucleotides not matched to a gene: 4. Germline CDR1 reads GTSNPN; CDR2 reads SVGIG (reference sequence). Filled out from reference TRBV30 and TRBJ2-3, the complete variable domain reads SQTIHQWPATLVQPVGSPLSLECTVEGTSNPNLYWYRQAAGRGLQLLFYSVGIGQISSEVPQNLSASRPQDRQFILSSKKLLLSDSGFYLCAWMAGGVDTQYFGPGTRLTVL.

Only a few counts were recorded for this clone. The chain employs TRBV10-3 and TRBJ1-1; 11 bases align to TRBD1. The V segment lost 2 bases and the J segment 0 bases; nucleotides outside the gene matches: 2. The CDR3 runs to 16 residues. Germline CDR1 is ENHRY and CDR2 is SYGVKD. CDR3 amino acids: CAISEGTGGMNTEAFF. The CDR3 DNA reads as TGTGCCATCAGTGAGGGGACAGGGGGGATGAACACTGAAGCTTTCTTT.

This clone has only a few counts. The junction and the germline gene differ at one end; a read error may be behind it. V usage is TRBV14 and J usage is TRBJ1-1; D is possibly TRBD1 (5 bases). The CDR3 is 13 amino acids. The germline V gene has CDR1 SGHDN and CDR2 FVKESK. CDR3 sequence: CASSQAGVTEAFF. Written as DNA, the CDR3 is TGTGCCAGCAGTCAAGCGGGGGTAACTGAAGCTTTCTTT.

CDR3 sequence (DNA): TGTGCCAGTAGTATAGCCCGTAACTCTGGGGCCAACGTCCTGACTTTC. Its translation is CASSIARNSGANVLTF. The chain has TRBV19 and TRBJ2-6; D gene uncertain. This CDR3 region has 16 residues. Trimming removed 1 base at V and 0 bases at J, with 7 bases between. Germline CDR1 reads LNHDA; CDR2 reads SQIVND (reference sequence).

V gene TRBV7-9 combines with J gene TRBJ1-1; tentatively, D is TRBD1 (5 bases). V lost 5 bases and J 5 bases, leaving 9 bases between the germline ends. The germline V gene encodes CDR1 SEHNR and CDR2 FQNEAQ (reference sequence). CDR3 length: 12 amino acids. The CDR3 DNA reads as TGTGCCAGCAGCGCGGGGGTAACTGAAGCTTTCTTT. Residues: CASSAGVTEAFF.

The chain combines TRBV4-1 with TRBJ1-5, with 11 positions matching TRBD1. The CDR3 contains 18 residues. Germline V lookup: CDR1 MGHRA, CDR2 YSYEKL. The trim removed 2 bases at V and 1 base at J, leaving 7 bases unmatched. This CDR3 reads CASSQQFGTGGSNQPQHF. For the CDR3, the DNA is TGCGCCAGCAGCCAACAGTTTGGGACAGGGGGGAGCAATCAGCCCCAGCATTTT.

This clone appeared a few times. This sequence joins TRBV30 and TRBJ2-3; 7 bases are a match to TRBD2. Germline V gene data show CDR1 as GTSNPN and CDR2 as SVGIG (reference sequence). Germline trimming cut 5 bases from V and 0 bases from J; bases unmatched to any gene: 23. This CDR3 is 20 amino acids long. CDR3 DNA sequence: TGTGCCTGGTCCGAGGTCCGCGCTAGCGGTTGGTATCGTAGCACAGATACGCAGTATTTT. As protein: CAWSEVRASGWYRSTDTQYF.

The rearrangement joins TRBV19 to TRBJ1-6, with D unclear. Germline V lookup: CDR1 LNHDA, CDR2 SQIVND (reference sequence). Trimming pared 4 bases from V and 7 bases from J, leaving 20 bases between. The CDR3 runs 17 residues. CDR3 sequence (DNA): TGTGCCAGTAGTAACACCGTCGATACTAGAATAAATTCACCCCTCCACTTT. Residues: CASSNTVDTRINSPLHF.